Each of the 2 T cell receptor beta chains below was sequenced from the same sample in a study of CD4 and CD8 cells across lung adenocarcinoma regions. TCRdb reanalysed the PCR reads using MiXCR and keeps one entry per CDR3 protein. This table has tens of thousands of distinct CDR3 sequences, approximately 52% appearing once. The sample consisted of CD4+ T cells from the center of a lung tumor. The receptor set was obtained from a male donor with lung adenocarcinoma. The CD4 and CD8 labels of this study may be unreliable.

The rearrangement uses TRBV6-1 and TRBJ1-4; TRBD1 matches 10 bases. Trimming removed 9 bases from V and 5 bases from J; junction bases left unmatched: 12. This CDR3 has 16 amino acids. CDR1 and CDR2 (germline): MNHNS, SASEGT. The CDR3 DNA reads TGTGCCAGGAGGGGGGACAGGGGAGGCCCAAATGAAAAACTGTTTTTT. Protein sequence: CARRGDRGGPNEKLFF.

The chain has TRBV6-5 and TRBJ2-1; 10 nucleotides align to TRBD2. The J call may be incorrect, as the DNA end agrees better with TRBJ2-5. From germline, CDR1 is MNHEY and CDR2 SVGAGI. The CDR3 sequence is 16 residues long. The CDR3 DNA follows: TGTGCCAGCAGTTTAGGACTAGCGGTGGATCAAGAGACCCAGTACTTC. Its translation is CASSLGLAVDQETQYF.